A selection of T cell receptor beta chains follows, all from one sample in a study of somatic mutations in cytotoxic T cells in rheumatoid arthritis. Repertoires were generated with immunoSEQ multiplex PCR, while TCRdb's copy carries only in-frame clones and drops some. The sample comprises about 7,400 clones, 80% to 90% of which are singletons, and 26% rests with the top ten. What was sequenced was CD8+ T cells sorted from blood. All receptors come from an older woman with rheumatoid arthritis. CDR3s include the opening cysteine and the closing phenylalanine or tryptophan. Fields, in order: J gene, D gene, V gene, clone size, CDR3 DNA, CDR3 protein. A D gene is named only where the DNA matches it firmly. For some rows the clone size is stated as once, few or many, or as a class when expanded; others skip it.

TRBJ2-5 | TRBD2 | TRBV18 | NA | TGTGCCAGCTCACCGTCTAGCGGGGGGGCCGAAGGTGAGACCCAGTACTTC | CASSPSSGGAEGETQYF
TRBJ2-7 | TRBD1 | TRBV5-6 | NA | TGTGCCAGCAGTTTCGGCCAGGGGGCTGGCGAGCAGTACTTC | CASSFGQGAGEQYF
TRBJ1-4 | NA | TRBV6-1 | NA | TGTGCCACCGAGGTAACTAATGAAAAACTGTTTTTT | CATEVTNEKLFF
TRBJ1-4 | NA | TRBV2 | NA | TGTGCCAGCAGTGACCTACCTGGGGAGGCGGAAAAACTGTTTTTT | CASSDLPGEAEKLFF
TRBJ2-3 | TRBD1 | TRBV30 | NA | TGTGCCTGGAGCGACGGGACAGCAAGCACAGATACGCAGTATTTT | CAWSDGTASTDTQYF
TRBJ2-3 | TRBD2 | TRBV4-3 | NA | TGCGCCAGCAGCCGACTAGCGGGGGGGCCTGGAGATACGCAGTATTTT | CASSRLAGGPGDTQYF
TRBJ2-1 | TRBD2 | TRBV5-5 | once | TGTGCCAGCAGTTGGGGGACTAGCGGGAGGAATGAGCAGTTCTTC | CASSWGTSGRNEQFF
TRBJ2-1 | NA | TRBV4-3 | NA | TGCGCCAGCAGCCAAGGCGCGTACAATGAGCAGTTCTTC | CASSQGAYNEQFF
TRBJ1-1 | NA | TRBV7-8 | NA | TGTGCCAGCAGCTTAGGAGGGATGAACACTGAAGCTTTCTTT | CASSLGGMNTEAFF
TRBJ2-3 | TRBD2 | TRBV11-2 | NA | TGTGCCAGCAGCTTAGGTACTAGCGACGCAGATACGCAGTATTTT | CASSLGTSDADTQYF
TRBJ2-7 | NA | TRBV5-4 | NA | TGTGCCAGCAGCTTGGTGGGGCAGGGGCGCTCCTACGAGCAGTACTTC | CASSLVGQGRSYEQYF
TRBJ2-3 | TRBD2 | TRBV9 | NA | TGTGCCAGCAGCTGGACTAGCGGACCCACAGATACGCAGTATTTT | CASSWTSGPTDTQYF
TRBJ2-5 | NA | TRBV6-5 | NA | TGTGCCAGCAGCGTAACAGGGAGCCAAGAGACCCAGTACTTC | CASSVTGSQETQYF
TRBJ1-4 | NA | TRBV5-6 | NA | TGTGCCAGCAGCTTGGTAGCGACTAATGAAAAACTGTTTTTT | CASSLVATNEKLFF
TRBJ2-7 | TRBD1 | TRBV7-6 | NA | TGTGCCAGCAGCTCCAGCCCCGGGACAGGGTCCAACGAGCAGTACTTC | CASSSSPGTGSNEQYF
TRBJ2-7 | NA | TRBV19 | once | TGTGCCAGTAGTATCCCGGGGAACTACGAGCAGTACTTC | CASSIPGNYEQYF
TRBJ2-7 | NA | TRBV5-4 | once | TGTGCCAGCAGCTTGGGGCAGGGGAAAGACGAGCAGTACTTC | CASSLGQGKDEQYF
TRBJ2-7 | NA | TRBV12-2 | NA | TGTGCAAGTCGCTTAGGGATAGCTGAGGCAGATCCCCACGAGCAGTACTTC | CASRLGIAEADPHEQYF
TRBJ2-7 | NA | TRBV5-8 | NA | TGTGCCAGCAGCGCCCAGGGAGGTCCCACCTACGAGCAGTACTTC | CASSAQGGPTYEQYF
TRBJ2-7 | TRBD1 | TRBV27 | NA | TGTGCCAGCAGTCCCTCCCTGACAGGGGCCTACGAGCAGTACTTC | CASSPSLTGAYEQYF
TRBJ2-7 | TRBD1 | TRBV6-5 | NA | TGTGCCAGCAGCCTCGGGACAGGAATATACGAGCAGTACTTC | CASSLGTGIYEQYF
TRBJ2-1 | TRBD2 | TRBV25-1 | NA | TGTGCCAGCATCATGACTAGCGGACTAACTAATGAGCAGTTCTTC | CASIMTSGLTNEQFF
TRBJ1-1 | NA | TRBV6-5 | NA | TGTGCCAGCAGTTACGAGGGGGAGAACACTGAAGCTTTCTTT | CASSYEGENTEAFF
TRBJ2-7 | TRBD1 | TRBV11-2 | NA | TGTGCCAGCAGCCGTCCGGGACAGGGATACTACGAGCAGTACTTC | CASSRPGQGYYEQYF
TRBJ1-4 | TRBD1 | TRBV4-3 | NA | TGCGCCAGCAGCCAAGACGGGACAGGGGGCTTAAATGAAAAACTGTTTTTT | CASSQDGTGGLNEKLFF
TRBJ2-4 | TRBD2 | TRBV27 | NA | TGTGCCAGCAGTTCCCCGGGACTAGTGAACATTCAGTACTTC | CASSSPGLVNIQYF